This T cell receptor (beta chain) originates from a study of cytomegalovirus exposure and HLA in healthy donors. Study-wide findings and caveats: Associated with cytomegalovirus, according to the listing, were 150 to 200 TCR beta chains. Most TCR sequences were uncommon, yet certain public TCRs appeared in many donors.

As for this clone: Its antigen remains unidentified.

CDR1 and CDR2 (germline): MGHRA, YSYEKL. The V and J ends lost 6 bases and 2 bases, in that order; junction bases with no gene match: 6. CDR3 length equals 14 residues. It was with 60 Vbeta and 13 Jbeta primers that the PCR ran. Clones were read by immunoSEQ multiplex PCR, and TCRdb kept only the in-frame ones, dropping some. Of about 150,000 clones listed, approximately 80% are singletons. The chain uses TRBV4-1 and TRBJ1-2; 7 nucleotides agree with TRBD1. The receptor's source is a male donor in good health and CMV-seronegative. The sample was PBMCs. CDR3 DNA sequence: TGCGCCAGCAGACCCTGGACAGGAAACTATGGCTACACCTTC. This translates into CASRPWTGNYGYTF.